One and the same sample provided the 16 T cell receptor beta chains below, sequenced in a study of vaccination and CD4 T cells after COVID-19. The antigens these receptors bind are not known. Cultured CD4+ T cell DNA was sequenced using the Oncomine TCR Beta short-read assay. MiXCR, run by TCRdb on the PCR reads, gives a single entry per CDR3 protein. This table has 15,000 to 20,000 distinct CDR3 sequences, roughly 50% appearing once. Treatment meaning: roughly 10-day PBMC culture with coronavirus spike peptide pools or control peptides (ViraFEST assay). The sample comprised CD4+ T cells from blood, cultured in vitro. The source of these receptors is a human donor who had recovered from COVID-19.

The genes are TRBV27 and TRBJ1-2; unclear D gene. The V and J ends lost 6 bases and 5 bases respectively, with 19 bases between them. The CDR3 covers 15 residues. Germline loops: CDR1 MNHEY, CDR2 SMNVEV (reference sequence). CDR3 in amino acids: CASSRAVGSLYGYTF. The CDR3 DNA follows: TGTGCCAGCAGCCGAGCAGTGGGGAGTCTTTATGGCTACACCTTC.

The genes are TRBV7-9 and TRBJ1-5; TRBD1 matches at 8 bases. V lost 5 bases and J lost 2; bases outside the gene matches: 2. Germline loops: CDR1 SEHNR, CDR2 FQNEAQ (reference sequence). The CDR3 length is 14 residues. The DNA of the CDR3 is TGTGCCAGCAGCCCACAGGGGGGCAATCAGCCCCAGCATTTT. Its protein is CASSPQGGNQPQHF.

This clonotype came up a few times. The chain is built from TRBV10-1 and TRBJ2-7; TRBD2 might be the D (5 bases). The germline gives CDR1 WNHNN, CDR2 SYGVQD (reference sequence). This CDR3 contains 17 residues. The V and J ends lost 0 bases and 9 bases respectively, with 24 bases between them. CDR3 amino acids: CASSESRVSDRGRRQYF. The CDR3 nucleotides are TGCGCCAGCAGTGAGTCGCGGGTCTCCGATCGCGGTAGAAGGCAGTACTTC.

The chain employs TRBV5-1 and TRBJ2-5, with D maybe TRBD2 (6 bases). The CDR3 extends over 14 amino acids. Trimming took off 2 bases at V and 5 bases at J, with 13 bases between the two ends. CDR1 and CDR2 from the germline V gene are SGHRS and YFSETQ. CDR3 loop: CASSLRASVETQYF. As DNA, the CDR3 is TGCGCCAGCAGCTTACGAGCTAGCGTTGAGACCCAGTACTTC. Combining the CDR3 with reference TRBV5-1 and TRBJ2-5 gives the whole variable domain KAGVTQTPRYLIKTRGQQVTLSCSPISGHRSVSWYQQTPGQGLQFLFEYFSETQRNKGNFPGRFSGRQFSNSRSEMNVSTLELGDSALYLCASSLRASVETQYFGPGTRLLVL.

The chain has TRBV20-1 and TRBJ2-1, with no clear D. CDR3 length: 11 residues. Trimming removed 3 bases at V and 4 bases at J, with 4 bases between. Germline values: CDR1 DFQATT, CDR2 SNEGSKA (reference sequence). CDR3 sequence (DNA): TGCAGTGCTAGCGGATACAATGAGCAGTTCTTC. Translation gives CSASGYNEQFF.

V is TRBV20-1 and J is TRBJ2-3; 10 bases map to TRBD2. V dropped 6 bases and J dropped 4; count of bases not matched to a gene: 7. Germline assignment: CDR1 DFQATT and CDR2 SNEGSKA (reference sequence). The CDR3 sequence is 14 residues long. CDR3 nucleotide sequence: TGCAGTGCCGGACTAGCGGTGGGGTCAGATACGCAGTATTTT. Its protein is CSAGLAVGSDTQYF.

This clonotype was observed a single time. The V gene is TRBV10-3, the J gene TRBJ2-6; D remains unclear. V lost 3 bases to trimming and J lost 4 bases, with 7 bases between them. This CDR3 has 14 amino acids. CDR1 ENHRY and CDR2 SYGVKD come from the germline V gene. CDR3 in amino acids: CAISEASGANVLTF. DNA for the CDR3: TGTGCCATCAGTGAAGCTTCCGGGGCCAACGTCCTGACTTTC.

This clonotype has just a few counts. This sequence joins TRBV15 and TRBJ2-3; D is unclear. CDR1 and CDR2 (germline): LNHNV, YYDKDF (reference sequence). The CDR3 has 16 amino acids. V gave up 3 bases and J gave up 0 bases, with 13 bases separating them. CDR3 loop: CATSSKTRQSTDTQYF. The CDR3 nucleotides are TGTGCCACCAGCAGTAAGACAAGGCAAAGCACAGATACGCAGTATTTT.

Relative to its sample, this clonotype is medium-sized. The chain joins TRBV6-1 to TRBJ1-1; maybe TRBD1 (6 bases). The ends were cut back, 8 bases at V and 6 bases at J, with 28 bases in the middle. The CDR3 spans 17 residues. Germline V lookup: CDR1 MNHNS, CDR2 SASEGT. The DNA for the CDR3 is TGTGCCAGCTTGGATCCCTCTCCCGGGGGGCGCATGGCTGAAGCTTTCTTT. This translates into CASLDPSPGGRMAEAFF.

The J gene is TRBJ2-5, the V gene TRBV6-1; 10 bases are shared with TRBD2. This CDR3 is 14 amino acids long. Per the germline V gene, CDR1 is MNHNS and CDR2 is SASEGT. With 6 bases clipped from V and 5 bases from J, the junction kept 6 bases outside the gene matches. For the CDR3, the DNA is TGTGCCAGCAGGGGATCTAGCGGGAGTGAGACCCAGTACTTC. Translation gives CASRGSSGSETQYF.

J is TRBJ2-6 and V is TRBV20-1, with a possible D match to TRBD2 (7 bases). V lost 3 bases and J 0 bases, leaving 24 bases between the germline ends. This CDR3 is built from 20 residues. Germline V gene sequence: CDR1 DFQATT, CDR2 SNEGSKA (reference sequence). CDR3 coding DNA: TGCAGTGCTAGGTCCCCCGGGTCGGGGGGCCTCCTCTCTGGGGCCAACGTCCTGACTTTC. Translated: CSARSPGSGGLLSGANVLTF.

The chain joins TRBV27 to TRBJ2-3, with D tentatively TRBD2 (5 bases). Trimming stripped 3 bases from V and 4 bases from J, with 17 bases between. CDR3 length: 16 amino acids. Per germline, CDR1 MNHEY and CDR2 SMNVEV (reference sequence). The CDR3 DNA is TGTGCCAGCAGTTTCGGCCCCCCGGGAAACTCAGATACGCAGTATTTT. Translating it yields CASSFGPPGNSDTQYF.

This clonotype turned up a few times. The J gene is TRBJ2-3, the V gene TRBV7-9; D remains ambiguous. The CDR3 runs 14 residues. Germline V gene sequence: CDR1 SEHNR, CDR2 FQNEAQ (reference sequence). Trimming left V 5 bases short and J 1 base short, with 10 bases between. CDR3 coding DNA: TGTGCCAGCAGCACCGGTGTCGGCACAGATACGCAGTATTTT. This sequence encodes CASSTGVGTDTQYF.

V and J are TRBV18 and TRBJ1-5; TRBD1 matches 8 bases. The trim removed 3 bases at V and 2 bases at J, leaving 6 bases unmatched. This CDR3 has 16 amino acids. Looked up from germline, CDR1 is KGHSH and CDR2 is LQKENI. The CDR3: CASSPKLDRGNQPQHF. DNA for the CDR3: TGTGCCAGCTCACCTAAACTGGACAGGGGCAATCAGCCCCAGCATTTT.

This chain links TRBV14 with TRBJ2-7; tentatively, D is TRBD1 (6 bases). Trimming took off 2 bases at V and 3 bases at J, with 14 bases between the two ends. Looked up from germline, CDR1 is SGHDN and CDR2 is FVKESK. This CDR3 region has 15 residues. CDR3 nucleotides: TGTGCCAGCAGCCAAATAGACAGGAGTATCTACGAGCAGTACTTC. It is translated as CASSQIDRSIYEQYF. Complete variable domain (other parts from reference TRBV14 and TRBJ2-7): EAGVTQFPSHSVIEKGQTVTLRCDPISGHDNLYWYRRVMGKEIKFLLHFVKESKQDESGMPNNRFLAERTGGTYSTLKVQPAELEDSGVYFCASSQIDRSIYEQYFGPGTRLTVT.

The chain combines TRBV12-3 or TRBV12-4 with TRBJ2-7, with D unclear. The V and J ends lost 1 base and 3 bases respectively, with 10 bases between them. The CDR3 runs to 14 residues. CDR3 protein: CASSLVADFYEQYF. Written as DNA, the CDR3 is TGTGCCAGCAGTTTAGTGGCAGACTTCTACGAGCAGTACTTC.